Here is one T cell receptor (beta chain) with its context. This CDR3 region has 12 residues. V dropped 3 bases and J dropped 5 bases, with 5 bases sitting between them. CDR1 is WSHSY and CDR2 is SAAADI in the germline V gene. The source of the sample is a study of T cell responses to AZD1222 COVID-19 vaccine. Libraries were prepared by immunoSEQ multiplex PCR; TCRdb keeps only in-frame clonotypes and omits some of them. The sample has approximately 140,000 clones, approximately 92% seen once. This sample comprised peripheral blood, obtained 28 days after the second AZD1222 dose. The chain employs TRBV10-2 and TRBJ1-5, with a possible D match to TRBD1 (5 bases). The sequence came from an adult who received the AZD1222 COVID-19 vaccine. In nucleotides, the CDR3 is TGCGCCAGCAGTGAACAGGATCAGCCCCAGCATTTT. This sequence encodes CASSEQDQPQHF.